The 15 T cell receptor beta chains reported below all come from one sample, sequenced in a study of T cell changes during pregnancy in multiple sclerosis. The method was immunoSEQ multiplex PCR; TCRdb's version includes in-frame clones alone and lacks a portion of them. Of fewer than 45,000 clones in the sample, almost 95% were seen once. The sequenced sample was CD8+ T cells from peripheral blood mononuclear cells, obtained in the third trimester of pregnancy. The receptors stem from a female donor with multiple sclerosis, enrolled in a pregnancy study.

The chain carries TRBV27 and TRBJ2-7; D not resolved. Germline CDR1 and CDR2: MNHEY and SMNVEV (reference sequence). This CDR3 spans 13 amino acids. V lost 5 bases and J lost 4, with 12 bases in between. The CDR3 sequence: CASSLTFNYEQYF. As DNA, the CDR3 is TGTGCCAGCAGTCTTACTTTTAATTACGAGCAGTACTTC.

The chain combines TRBV19 with TRBJ2-1, with TRBD2 matching over 9 bases. Trimming cost V 6 bases and J 1 base; bases outside gene matches: 4. CDR1 and CDR2 from the germline V gene are LNHDA and SQIVND (reference sequence). The CDR3 contains 15 residues. Here the CDR3 reads CASRPSGASYNEQFF. For the CDR3, the DNA is TGTGCCAGTAGGCCTAGCGGGGCATCCTACAATGAGCAGTTCTTC.

The rearrangement links TRBV15 to TRBJ1-2, with D perhaps TRBD1 (5 bases). Germline V gives CDR1 LNHNV, CDR2 YYDKDF (reference sequence). The CDR3 sequence is 15 residues long. Deletions cut 7 bases from V and 5 bases from J, with 20 bases between. The CDR3 region has the DNA TGTGCCACCACCGCTTCAACAGACAGCATGTATGGCTACACCTTC. It is translated as CATTASTDSMYGYTF.

The rearrangement uses TRBV29-1 and TRBJ2-5; TRBD1 aligns across 8 bases. The V gene's germline CDR1 is SQVTM and CDR2 ANQGSEA. V shed 3 bases, J shed 5 bases, and the junction held 20 bases outside the gene matches. This CDR3 is 18 amino acids long. The CDR3 here is CSVDGAGGVMGVYETQYF. The CDR3 DNA reads as TGCAGCGTTGATGGAGCAGGGGGCGTCATGGGGGTCTATGAGACCCAGTACTTC.

This sequence joins TRBV25-1 and TRBJ1-1, with D perhaps matching TRBD1 (6 bases). In germline, CDR1 is MGHDK, CDR2 SYGVNS. Trimming removed 9 bases from V and 3 bases from J, with 17 bases in between. The CDR3 has 14 residues. This chain's CDR3 is CASTENPGDTEAFF. The CDR3, as DNA: TGTGCCAGTACGGAGAACCCAGGGGACACTGAAGCTTTCTTT.

The CDR3 DNA reads TGTGCCAGCAGGCCCAGGTTGAAGAACACTGAAGCTTTCTTT. Its translation: CASRPRLKNTEAFF. The rearrangement uses TRBV28 and TRBJ1-1; D gene uncertain. Germline V gene data show CDR1 as MDHEN and CDR2 as SYDVKM. The CDR3 is 14 residues long. Trimming cost V 6 bases and J 1 base, with 12 bases left between them.

The chain links TRBV7-3 to TRBJ2-3, with 11 nucleotides matching TRBD1. The trim removed 5 bases at V and 5 bases at J, leaving 6 bases unmatched. From germline, CDR1 is SGHTA and CDR2 FQGTGA. CDR3 length: 15 amino acids. The CDR3 sequence: CASSPGTGGGDTQYF. CDR3 sequence (DNA): TGTGCCAGCAGCCCCGGGACAGGGGGGGGAGATACGCAGTATTTT.

This chain links TRBV5-4 with TRBJ1-1; 8 bases align to TRBD1. Germline V CDR1 and CDR2: SGHNT, YYREEE (reference sequence). The CDR3 totals 12 residues. Germline trimming cut 10 bases from V and 1 base from J; bases unmatched to any gene: 3. CDR3 nucleotides: TGTGCCGAAACAGGGGGGAACACTGAAGCTTTCTTT. It encodes CAETGGNTEAFF.

The chain uses TRBV7-3 and TRBJ2-3; 10 nucleotides agree with TRBD1. V lost 5 bases and J lost 5; bases outside the gene matches: 4. Germline-derived CDR1 and CDR2 are SGHTA and FQGTGA. The CDR3 consists of 14 residues. The CDR3 DNA reads TGTGCCAGCAGCACCGGACAGGGGGGAGATACGCAGTATTTT. Its protein product is CASSTGQGGDTQYF. The complete variable domain, with remaining parts taken from reference TRBV7-3 and TRBJ2-3, reads GAGVSQTPSNKVTEKGKYVELRCDPISGHTALYWYRQSLGQGPEFLIYFQGTGAADDSGLPNDRFFAVRPEGSVSTLKIQRTERGDSAVYLCASSTGQGGDTQYFGPGTRLTVL.

The J gene is TRBJ2-3, the V gene TRBV2; 7 nucleotides agree with TRBD2. CDR3 size: 16 residues. Per germline, CDR1 SNHLY and CDR2 FYNNEI. Trimming removed 4 bases from V and 2 bases from J; junction bases left unmatched: 9. The CDR3 is CASSGGRTRATDTQYF. CDR3 nucleotides: TGTGCCAGCAGTGGGGGGAGGACTAGGGCCACAGATACGCAGTATTTT.

This clone was recorded only once. The J gene is TRBJ2-1, the V gene TRBV7-9; D perhaps matches TRBD2 (5 bases). Germline loops: CDR1 SEHNR, CDR2 FQNEAQ (reference sequence). This CDR3 region has 13 residues. V dropped 1 base and J dropped 5 bases, with 6 bases sitting between them. The CDR3 loop reads CASSLGTDNEQFF. As DNA, the CDR3 is TGTGCCAGCAGCTTAGGGACTGACAATGAGCAGTTCTTC.

The chain joins TRBV7-2 to TRBJ2-1, with TRBD2 matching 12 bases. The CDR3 sequence is 15 residues long. CDR1 and CDR2 from the germline V gene are SGHTA and FQGNSA. V lost 5 bases and J lost 6; bases outside the gene matches: 5. The CDR3: CASSVTSGRFNEQFF. For the CDR3, the DNA is TGTGCCAGCAGCGTAACTAGCGGGAGGTTCAATGAGCAGTTCTTC.

CDR3 DNA sequence: TGTGCCAGCAGTTCCGGACAGGGTGACACCGGGGAGCTGTTTTTT. Translating gives CASSSGQGDTGELFF. The genes are TRBV28 and TRBJ2-2, with 8 bases identical to TRBD1. Germline assignment: CDR1 MDHEN and CDR2 SYDVKM. The CDR3 has 15 residues. V was clipped by 4 bases and J by 3 bases; unmatched bases: 4.

The chain has TRBV9 and TRBJ1-1; D is undetermined. Germline V gene data show CDR1 as SGDLS and CDR2 as YYNGEE. CDR3 length equals 13 residues. Trimming took off 4 bases at V and 4 bases at J, with 11 bases between the two ends. CDR3 nucleotide sequence: TGTGCCAGCAGCCCCCGACTGAGCACTGAAGCTTTCTTT. This codes for CASSPRLSTEAFF. Based on the CDR3 plus reference TRBV9 and TRBJ1-1, the full variable domain is DSGVTQTPKHLITATGQRVTLRCSPRSGDLSVYWYQQSLDQGLQFLIQYYNGEERAKGNILERFSAQQFPDLHSELNLSSLELGDSALYFCASSPRLSTEAFFGQGTRLTVV.

V is TRBV11-2 and J is TRBJ2-7, with a tentative D call TRBD2 (5 bases). The V and J ends lost 5 bases and 3 bases respectively, with 11 bases between them. CDR1 and CDR2 from the germline V gene are SGHAT and FQNNGV. This CDR3 region has 13 residues. DNA for the CDR3: TGTGCCAGCAGCCCCCGACGGGGCTACGAGCAGTACTTC. It encodes CASSPRRGYEQYF.